A single sample is the source of the 13 T cell receptor beta chains below, sequenced in a study of blood T cells in healthy people across ages. Using a J-beta primer mix together with a sample-barcoded 5' primer, a second PCR was run for 7 to 11 cycles. A single record per CDR3 protein comes from TCRdb applying MiXCR to the 5' RACE reads. The data contain 850,000 to 1,000,000 distinct CDR3 sequences, 51% of them singletons. Sequencing input: blood. The receptors stem from an older woman in good health.

The chain combines TRBV28 with TRBJ1-1; 9 nucleotides match TRBD1. CDR3 length equals 16 residues. Germline CDR1 and CDR2: MDHEN and SYDVKM. The V gene end was trimmed by 1 base and the J gene end by 3 bases; junction bases not matched to a gene: 6. As DNA, the CDR3 is TGTGCCAGCAGTTTATATAGGACAGGGGTCTACACTGAAGCTTTCTTT. It yields the protein CASSLYRTGVYTEAFF.

The chain couples TRBV29-1 to TRBJ1-2; 7 bases align to TRBD1. Germline-derived CDR1 and CDR2 are SQVTM and ANQGSEA. The J segment lost 3 bases and the V segment lost 4 bases, leaving 5 bases of the junction unmatched. This CDR3 spans 13 amino acids. As DNA, the CDR3 is TGCAGCGTTGTTTACAGGGGTGACTATGGCTACACCTTC. Protein: CSVVYRGDYGYTF.

The gene calls are TRBV30 and TRBJ2-1; D gene unclear. The germline V gene has CDR1 GTSNPN and CDR2 SVGIG (reference sequence). The V end was cut by 4 bases, the J end by 4 bases, with 14 bases between. The CDR3 contains 14 residues. CDR3 nucleotide sequence: TGTGCCTGGAAACAAGGGCTGATATACAATGAGCAGTTCTTC. This translates into CAWKQGLIYNEQFF.

This chain joins TRBV12-3 or TRBV12-4 and TRBJ2-5; TRBD2 matches 11 bases. The DNA end is a closer match to TRBJ2-4, so the J assignment may be wrong. The CDR3 sequence is 17 residues long. The CDR3, as DNA: TGTGCCAGCACCTCTTTAGGGGGTAGCGGGAGGGCGAACATTCAGTACTTC. Its translation is CASTSLGGSGRANIQYF.

The chain combines TRBV18 with TRBJ2-7; D ambiguous. The DNA end is a closer match to TRBJ2-4, so the J assignment may be wrong. Germline loops: CDR1 KGHSH, CDR2 LQKENI. This CDR3 spans 15 amino acids. The CDR3 loop reads CASSPNGLAKNIQYF. The CDR3 nucleotides read TGTGCCAGCTCACCAAACGGATTAGCCAAAAACATTCAGTACTTC.

This clonotype has just one count. The chain joins TRBV4-3 to TRBJ2-2; possibly TRBD2 for D (6 bases). CDR3 length equals 16 residues. Looked up from germline, CDR1 is LGHNA and CDR2 is YSLEER. V was shortened by 0 bases and J by 3 bases, with 11 bases between the two germline ends. This CDR3 is CASSQDRGGDTGELFF. The CDR3 DNA sequence: TGCGCCAGCAGCCAAGATCGGGGCGGGGACACCGGGGAGCTGTTTTTT.

The chain joins TRBV7-2 to TRBJ1-2; D remains unclear. The V gene's germline CDR1 is SGHTA and CDR2 FQGNSA. CDR3 length: 13 amino acids. V was shortened by 3 bases and J by 13 bases, with 18 bases between the two germline ends. CDR3 sequence reads: CASSFFPGRTSTF. The CDR3 coding sequence is TGTGCCAGCAGCTTTTTTCCCGGTAGGACTAGCACCTTC.

This chain joins TRBV7-2 and TRBJ1-2, with 8 bases aligning to TRBD1. V dropped 1 base and J dropped 6; count of bases not matched to a gene: 7. The CDR3 contains 15 residues. Germline V gene sequence: CDR1 SGHTA, CDR2 FQGNSA. This CDR3 reads CASSLVRTGLNGYTF. The CDR3 DNA reads as TGTGCCAGCAGCTTAGTACGGACAGGGTTGAATGGCTACACCTTC.

The chain carries TRBV7-2 and TRBJ2-7, with 7 bases lining up with TRBD1. V was pared by 1 base and J by 6 bases, with 9 bases of the junction left unmatched. This CDR3 contains 15 residues. CDR1 is SGHTA and CDR2 is FQGNSA in the germline V gene. The CDR3 coding sequence is TGTGCCAGCAGCTTAGGGGGGCTAGGGGGCGGCGAGCAGTACTTC. Translating gives CASSLGGLGGGEQYF.

This clonotype has ten or more counts. The chain couples TRBV28 to TRBJ2-3; D gene uncertain. Germline-derived CDR1 and CDR2 are MDHEN and SYDVKM. With 6 bases removed from V and 0 bases from J, the gap between germline ends came to 13 bases. This CDR3 has 15 amino acids. Here the CDR3 DNA reads TGTGCCAGCAGCTCCGTAGGGTTTAGCACAGATACGCAGTATTTT. This translates into CASSSVGFSTDTQYF.

The chain combines TRBV29-1 with TRBJ2-7; no clear D gene. Trimming left V 2 bases short and J 2 bases short, with 7 bases between. Per germline, CDR1 SQVTM and CDR2 ANQGSEA. This CDR3 is 12 amino acids long. The CDR3 sequence: CSVEKKAYEQYF. In DNA, the CDR3 is TGCAGCGTTGAAAAGAAGGCCTACGAGCAGTACTTC.

The table lists this clonotype with a few counts. The chain carries TRBV28 and TRBJ2-3, with D perhaps matching TRBD2 (7 bases). Trimming pared 4 bases from V and 6 bases from J, leaving 17 bases between. CDR1 and CDR2 from the germline V gene are MDHEN and SYDVKM. CDR3 length: 15 residues. The CDR3 DNA follows: TGTGCCAGCAGTTCCCCCAAGGGGGGGGATGATACGCAGTATTTT. This gives the protein CASSSPKGGDDTQYF. Full variable domain (remainder filled in from reference TRBV28 and TRBJ2-3): DVKVTQSSRYLVKRTGEKVFLECVQDMDHENMFWYRQDPGLGLRLIYFSYDVKMKEKGDIPEGYSVSREKKERFSLILESASTNQTSMYLCASSSPKGGDDTQYFGPGTRLTVL.

The V call is TRBV25-1, the J call TRBJ2-1, with 7 bases identical to TRBD2. This CDR3 has 15 amino acids. In germline, CDR1 is MGHDK, CDR2 SYGVNS. Trimming removed 2 bases from V and 13 bases from J; junction bases left unmatched: 14. CDR3 protein: CASSEAGAVLRGQFF. The CDR3 bases are TGTGCCAGCAGTGAAGCGGGAGCTGTCCTAAGAGGACAGTTCTTC.